The sequence of this T cell receptor beta chain was determined in a study of T cells after yellow fever vaccination. Making TCR cDNA involved 5'RACE template switching, which added UMIs and a universal primer site. TCRdb re-called the 5' RACE reads through MiXCR, storing one row per CDR3 protein. The sample has about 160,000 distinct CDR3 sequences, 5.5% to 7.5% seen once. A word on this clonotype: The antigen remains unidentified. This could be a read error, since a much larger clone is one nucleotide away.

Overall study results and limits: After the booster, around 95% of CD4 and more than 85% of CD8 primary-response clones were re-detected. Repertoires obtained by FACS sorting could include abundant clonotypes that entered as contaminants from the bulk population. Among all clonotypes, a small share was observed in both CD4 and CD8 compartments.

The CDR3 runs to 13 residues. V gave up 3 bases and J gave up 8 bases, with 16 bases separating them. In germline, CDR1 is DFQATT, CDR2 SNEGSKA (reference sequence). The source of this sequence is a man younger than 35 who received the YFV17D yellow fever vaccine. This chain connects TRBV20-1 to TRBJ2-5, with a possible D match to TRBD2 (5 bases). Source: CD4+ T cells sorted from PBMCs, taken 5 days after the first yellow fever vaccination. The CDR3 loop is CSARKRRWETQYF. CDR3 sequence (DNA): TGCAGTGCTAGGAAGCGGCGGTGGGAAACCCAGTACTTC.